This is a list of T cell receptor beta chains from one sample in a study of patients and donors after allogeneic stem cell transplantation. In TCRdb, the RT-PCR reads were re-called with MiXCR into one record per CDR3 protein. The sample holds over 200,000 distinct CDR3 sequences, 38% seen once. Sequencing was done on a sample of blood, either unsorted or a sorted T cell fraction (not recorded which). The receptors here all came from a human donor who was either an allogeneic HSCT recipient or a stem cell or donor lymphocyte infusion donor (not recorded which). It is not recorded whose cells these are; they may come from a transplant donor. CDR3s include the opening cysteine and the closing phenylalanine or tryptophan. D genes are given only for firm matches. The size field is filled for only some rows; it gives once, few, many or a size class.

len,abundance,d_gene,v_gene,j_gene,CDR3nt,CDR3aa
16,once,.,TRBV6-2/TRBV6-3,TRBJ2-3,TGTGCCAGCAGTTACCCTCCTGGCGGCTTGAGGGATACGCAGTATTTT,CASSYPPGGLRDTQYF
16,once,.,TRBV21-1,TRBJ2-4,TGTGCCAGCAGAACCGATACTCCCTGGGCCAAAAACATTCAGTACTTC,CASRTDTPWAKNIQYF
13,.,TRBD1,TRBV5-1,TRBJ2-5,TGCGCCAGCAGCTTCAATTCCGGGACAGATATGTACTTC,CASSFNSGTDMYF
13,many,TRBD1,TRBV9,TRBJ1-2,TGTGCCAGCAGCTCCTGGGACAGCTATGGCTACACCTTC,CASSSWDSYGYTF
15,.,.,TRBV28,TRBJ1-6,TGTGCCAGCAGGTCGGACAGCTTCTATAATTCACCCCTCCACTTT,CASRSDSFYNSPLHF
12,.,.,TRBV18,TRBJ1-2,TGTGCCAGCAGTCCAGGGGACTATGGCTACACCTTC,CASSPGDYGYTF
13,few,TRBD1,TRBV20-1,TRBJ1-1,TGCAGTGCTCAAAGACAGGGGAACACTGAAGCTTTCTTT,CSAQRQGNTEAFF
19,.,TRBD2,TRBV29-1,TRBJ2-7,TGCAGCGTCGCCAGTACCGGGACTAGCTTGGGGTGGAGCTCCTACGAGCAGTACTTC,CSVASTGTSLGWSSYEQYF
16,.,.,TRBV3-1,TRBJ2-3,TGTGCCAGCAGTCCACATAGCGGAACTAGCACAGATACGCAGTATTTT,CASSPHSGTSTDTQYF
15,.,.,TRBV19,TRBJ1-1,TGTGCCAGTACCCCAGTCCGGGGGAGGGGCACTGAAGCTTTCTTT,CASTPVRGRGTEAFF
16,.,TRBD1,TRBV18,TRBJ1-6,TGTGCCAGCTCACCACGTATACAGGGGGCAAGTTCACCCCTCCACTTT,CASSPRIQGASSPLHF
15,.,.,TRBV4-3,TRBJ1-2,TGCGCCAGCAGCCAAGATCGGATACTCGTCTATGGCTACACCTTC,CASSQDRILVYGYTF
13,.,.,TRBV20-1,TRBJ1-5,TGCAGTGCTAGCGGTCAGGGCCGGCAGCCCCAGCATTTT,CSASGQGRQPQHF
13,.,.,TRBV5-1,TRBJ1-6,TGCGCCAGCAGCTTGGGCGGGAGTACACCCCTCCACTTT,CASSLGGSTPLHF
11,.,.,TRBV30,TRBJ2-7,TGTGCCTGGAGCGATCGGACAGAGCAGTACTTC,CAWSDRTEQYF
10,.,.,TRBV20-1,TRBJ1-1,TGCAGTGAAATGAACACTGAAGCTTTCTTT,CSEMNTEAFF
14,few,.,TRBV20-1,TRBJ2-1,TGCAGTGCATTACAGCGAAGCTCCTACAATGAGCAGTTCTTC,CSALQRSSYNEQFF
16,.,TRBD2,TRBV10-3,TRBJ2-3,TGTGCCATCAGTGACTCCCGGGGGGGGCTCACAGATACGCAGTATTTT,CAISDSRGGLTDTQYF
16,.,.,TRBV20-1,TRBJ2-1,TGCAGTGCTAGCGGGGGTGGGACAGAAATCTACAATGAGCAGTTCTTC,CSASGGGTEIYNEQFF
15,.,.,TRBV5-1,TRBJ1-1,TGCGCCAGCAGCTTCATGACAGGTGCTAACACTGAAGCTTTCTTT,CASSFMTGANTEAFF
15,.,.,TRBV27,TRBJ2-7,TGTGCCAGCAGCCCCCCGGGACGGCCTTTCTGGGAGCAGTACTTC,CASSPPGRPFWEQYF
13,once,.,TRBV12-3/TRBV12-4,TRBJ2-7,TGTGCCAGCAGTAACGGGATAGCCTACGAGCAGTACTTC,CASSNGIAYEQYF
15,.,TRBD1,TRBV28,TRBJ1-6,TGTGCCAGCAGCTCAGGGGGCGCGAGTAATTCACCCCTCCACTTT,CASSSGGASNSPLHF
14,few,.,TRBV7-2,TRBJ1-1,TGTGCCAGCAGCTTATTGGCAGGGAACACTGAAGCTTTCTTT,CASSLLAGNTEAFF
13,.,.,TRBV5-1,TRBJ2-5,TGCGCCAGCAGCAGGGACAAACAAGAGACCCAGTACTTC,CASSRDKQETQYF
17,few,.,TRBV4-1,TRBJ1-3,TGCGCCAGCAGCCACAGAGGGAGGGAAGTGGCTGGAAACACCATATATTTT,CASSHRGREVAGNTIYF
14,few,.,TRBV19,TRBJ2-5,TGTGCCAGTAGTTCCGTGGGGTTCCAAGAGACCCAGTACTTC,CASSSVGFQETQYF
13,few,TRBD1,TRBV4-3,TRBJ1-2,TGCGCCAGCAGCCATCGACAGGGGTTGGACTACACCTTC,CASSHRQGLDYTF
16,.,TRBD1,TRBV3-1,TRBJ2-7,TGTGCCAGCAGCCAAGATCTGGGACAGGGGTACTACGAGCAGTACTTC,CASSQDLGQGYYEQYF
12,few,.,TRBV25-1,TRBJ1-2,TGTGCCAGCACAGGGGTAGGGTATGGCTACACCTTC,CASTGVGYGYTF
16,.,.,TRBV20-1,TRBJ1-2,TGCAGTGCTAGAGATCTCCGCGGGCCTGCTAACTATGGCTACACCTTC,CSARDLRGPANYGYTF
13,few,.,TRBV29-1,TRBJ1-5,TGCAGCGTTGTAGGGGACGGTAATCAGCCCCAGCATTTT,CSVVGDGNQPQHF
15,.,TRBD1,TRBV18,TRBJ2-3,TGTGCCAGCTCACCACGCCAGGGGGTCACAGATACGCAGTATTTT,CASSPRQGVTDTQYF
15,.,TRBD1,TRBV9,TRBJ2-7,TGTGCCAGCAGCGGAAGCCGGGACAGGGCCTACGAGCAGTACTTC,CASSGSRDRAYEQYF
14,.,TRBD1,TRBV28,TRBJ2-3,TGTGCCAGCAGTTCGCAGGGGGGCACAGATACGCAGTATTTT,CASSSQGGTDTQYF
14,.,.,TRBV4-3,TRBJ2-3,TGCGCCAGCAGCCAAGATGGCTATTCAGATACGCAGTATTTT,CASSQDGYSDTQYF
13,few,.,TRBV20-1,TRBJ2-1,TGCAGTGCTAGACCGGACTCCTACAATGAGCAGTTCTTC,CSARPDSYNEQFF
15,few,TRBD2,TRBV5-1,TRBJ2-3,TGCGCCAGCAGCCAACTAGCGGGGGGGCGAGATACGCAGTATTTT,CASSQLAGGRDTQYF
14,few,.,TRBV10-3,TRBJ1-2,TGTGCCATCAGTGGACAGACACTATCCTATGGCTACACCTTC,CAISGQTLSYGYTF
14,.,.,TRBV12-3/TRBV12-4,TRBJ2-7,TGTGCCAGCAGTCAGTTTACGGGCCCCTACGAGCAGTACTTC,CASSQFTGPYEQYF
12,.,TRBD1,TRBV15,TRBJ2-7,TGTGCCACCAGCAGCAGGGGGTACGAGCAGTACTTC,CATSSRGYEQYF
17,many,.,TRBV6-5,TRBJ2-5,TGTGCCAGCAGTTACGGCCCAGGAGGGCCGTACCAAGAGACCCAGTACTTC,CASSYGPGGPYQETQYF
14,.,TRBD1,TRBV20-1,TRBJ1-4,TGCAGTGCTGCATCCGGGACAGGGGATGAAAAACTGTTTTTT,CSAASGTGDEKLFF
15,.,TRBD1,TRBV10-3,TRBJ1-5,TGTGCCATCGGCCGGGACAGGTATAGCAATCAGCCCCAGCATTTT,CAIGRDRYSNQPQHF
13,.,.,TRBV20-1,TRBJ1-1,TGCAGTGCTAGGACCGACATGAACACTGAAGCTTTCTTT,CSARTDMNTEAFF
16,few,TRBD1,TRBV15,TRBJ1-2,TGTGCCACCAGCAGAGAGGCCAGGGGGGTTAACTATGGCTACACCTTC,CATSREARGVNYGYTF
11,.,.,TRBV29-1,TRBJ2-7,TGCAGCGTACTACAGGGTTACGAGCAGTACTTC,CSVLQGYEQYF
12,.,TRBD1,TRBV23-1,TRBJ1-4,TGCGCCAGCAGTCAATCATTGACAGGGGAGGATTTT,CASSQSLTGEDF
15,few,.,TRBV11-2,TRBJ1-4,TGTGCCAGCAGCGACGTCGGGGAAGGGGATGAAAAACTGTTTTTT,CASSDVGEGDEKLFF
14,.,.,TRBV5-6,TRBJ1-3,TGTGCCAGCAGCGTGGGGACAATAGGAAACACCATATATTTT,CASSVGTIGNTIYF
14,.,.,TRBV4-1,TRBJ1-2,TGCGCCAGCAGCCGAGAGGCGCGGGACTATGGCTACACCTTC,CASSREARDYGYTF